The clone carrying this T cell receptor (beta chain) was detected ten times or more. What it binds is unknown. The data stem from a study of read filtering for tumor transcriptome and immune sequencing. About the research overall: Among patients, approximately 17 were male and around 15 female, aged roughly 45 to 85 (mean around 66). DNase treatment preceded whole-transcriptome library preparation. Study observations and caveats: About four fifths of IR-seq clonotypes had one read, totaling around 3.5% of reads; RNA-seq: roughly 76% and 46%. Correlation between methods rose after single-read clonotypes were removed.

CDR1 MNHNS and CDR2 SASEGT come from the germline V gene. This CDR3 is 15 amino acids long. Losses at the gene ends were 7 bases for V and 6 bases for J; bases not matched to a gene: 6. From approximately 430 ng of RNA, a library with molecular barcoded alpha/delta and beta/gamma adaptors was made. TCRdb re-derived calls from the reads in MiXCR, one entry per CDR3 protein. This table has about 93,000 distinct CDR3 sequences, roughly 21% appearing once. The sequencing sample was made of a population of CD138-negative cells sorted from bone marrow. The origin of this receptor is a donor at least 40 years old with multiple myeloma. The chain carries TRBV6-1 and TRBJ2-1; TRBD2 matches at 13 bases. The CDR3 DNA sequence: TGTGCCAGCACGGGACTAGCGGGGAAGCGCAATGAGCAGTTCTTC. Its protein is CASTGLAGKRNEQFF.